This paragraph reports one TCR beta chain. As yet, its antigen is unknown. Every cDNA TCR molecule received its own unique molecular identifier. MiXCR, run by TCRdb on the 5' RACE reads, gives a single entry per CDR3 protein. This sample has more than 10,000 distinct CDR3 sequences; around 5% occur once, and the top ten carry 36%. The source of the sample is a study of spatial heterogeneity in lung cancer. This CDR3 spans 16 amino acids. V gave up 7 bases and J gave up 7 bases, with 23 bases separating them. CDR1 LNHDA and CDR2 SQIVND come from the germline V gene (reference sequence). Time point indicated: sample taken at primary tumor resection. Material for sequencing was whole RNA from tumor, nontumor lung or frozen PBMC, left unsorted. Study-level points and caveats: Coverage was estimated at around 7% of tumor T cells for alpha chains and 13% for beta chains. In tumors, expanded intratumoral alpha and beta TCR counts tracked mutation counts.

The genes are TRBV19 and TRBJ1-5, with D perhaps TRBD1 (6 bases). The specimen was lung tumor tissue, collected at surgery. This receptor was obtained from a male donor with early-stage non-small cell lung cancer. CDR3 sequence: CASTSGVRGIRQPQHF. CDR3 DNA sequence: TGTGCCAGTACCTCCGGCGTAAGGGGGATTCGGCAGCCCCAGCATTTT.